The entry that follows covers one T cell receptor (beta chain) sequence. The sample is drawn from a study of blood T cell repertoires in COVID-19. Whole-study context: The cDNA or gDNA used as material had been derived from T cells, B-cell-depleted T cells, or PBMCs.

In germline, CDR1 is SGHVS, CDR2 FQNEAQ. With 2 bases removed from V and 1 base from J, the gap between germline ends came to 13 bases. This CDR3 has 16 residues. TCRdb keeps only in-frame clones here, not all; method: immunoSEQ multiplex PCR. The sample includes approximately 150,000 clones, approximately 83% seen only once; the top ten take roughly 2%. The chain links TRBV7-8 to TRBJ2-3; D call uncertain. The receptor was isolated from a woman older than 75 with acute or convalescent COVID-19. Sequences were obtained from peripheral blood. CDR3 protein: CASSLMAVKGTDTQYF. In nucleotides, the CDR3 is TGTGCCAGCAGCTTAATGGCGGTCAAGGGCACAGATACGCAGTATTTT. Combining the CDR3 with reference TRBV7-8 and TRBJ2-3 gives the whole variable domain GAGVSQSPRYKVAKRGQDVALRCDPISGHVSLFWYQQALGQGPEFLTYFQNEAQLDKSGLPSDRFFAERPEGSVSTLKIQRTQQEDSAVYLCASSLMAVKGTDTQYFGPGTRLTVL.